This T cell receptor beta chain came from a study of OX40 agonist ivuxolimab in advanced cancers. Remarks on this clone: Its antigen is unidentified.

Libraries were prepared by immunoSEQ multiplex PCR; TCRdb keeps only in-frame clonotypes and omits some of them. The sample lists 37,000 or so clones, around two thirds seen once, with roughly 20% in the top ten. General study results and limits: The study observed clonal expansion of CD4+ and CD8+ blood T cells by week 6 at 0.1 to 3.0 mg/kg.

The specimen was CD4+ or CD8+ T cells sorted from blood, collected in a trial of the OX40 agonist ivuxolimab. The receptor's source is an adult with an advanced solid tumor such as melanoma, head and neck, liver or kidney cancer.

The CDR3 region has the DNA TGTGCCAGCAGTTCAAGAGACAGGGGGCGAACTGAAGCTTTCTTT. It specifies CASSSRDRGRTEAFF. The chain links TRBV6-5 to TRBJ1-1; TRBD1 aligns across 10 bases. This CDR3 has 15 residues. Germline V CDR1 and CDR2: MNHEY, SVGAGI. J lost 5 bases, V lost 4 bases, and 7 bases had no gene match.